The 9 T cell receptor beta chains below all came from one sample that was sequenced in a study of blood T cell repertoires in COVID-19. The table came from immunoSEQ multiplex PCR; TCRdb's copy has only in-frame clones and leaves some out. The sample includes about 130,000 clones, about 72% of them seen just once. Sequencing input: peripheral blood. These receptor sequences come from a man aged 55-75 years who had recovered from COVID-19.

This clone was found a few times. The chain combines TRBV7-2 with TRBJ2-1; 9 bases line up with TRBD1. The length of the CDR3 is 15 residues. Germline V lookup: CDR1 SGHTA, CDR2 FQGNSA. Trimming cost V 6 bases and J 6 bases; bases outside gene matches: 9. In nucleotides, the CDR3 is TGTGCCAGCAGGTTACCGGGACAGGGTTTCAATGAGCAGTTCTTC. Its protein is CASRLPGQGFNEQFF.

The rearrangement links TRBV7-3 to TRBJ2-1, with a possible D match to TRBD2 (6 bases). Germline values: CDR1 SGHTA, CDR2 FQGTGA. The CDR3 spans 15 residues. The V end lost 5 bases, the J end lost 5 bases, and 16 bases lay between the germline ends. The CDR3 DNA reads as TGTGCCAGCAGCCCCGGAGGGGTAAGCGACAATGAGCAGTTCTTC. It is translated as CASSPGGVSDNEQFF.

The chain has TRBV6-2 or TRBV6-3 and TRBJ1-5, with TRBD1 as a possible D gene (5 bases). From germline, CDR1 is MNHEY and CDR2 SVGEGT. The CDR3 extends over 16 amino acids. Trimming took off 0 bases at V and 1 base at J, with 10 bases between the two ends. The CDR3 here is CASSYSGRESNQPQHF. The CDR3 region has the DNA TGTGCCAGCAGTTACTCCGGCAGGGAAAGCAATCAGCCCCAGCATTTT.

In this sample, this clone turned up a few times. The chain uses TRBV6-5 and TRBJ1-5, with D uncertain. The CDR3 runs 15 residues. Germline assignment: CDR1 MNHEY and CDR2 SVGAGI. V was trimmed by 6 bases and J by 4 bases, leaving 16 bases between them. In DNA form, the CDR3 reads TGTGCCAGCAGCCGAGACAATAATGGGAATCAGCCCCAGCATTTT. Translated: CASSRDNNGNQPQHF.

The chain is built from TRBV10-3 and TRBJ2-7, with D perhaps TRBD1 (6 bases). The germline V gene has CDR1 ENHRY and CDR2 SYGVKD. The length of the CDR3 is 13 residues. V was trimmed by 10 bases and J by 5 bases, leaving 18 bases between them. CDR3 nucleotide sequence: TGTGCCACCCACAGGGATATCGGCCACGAGCAGTACTTC. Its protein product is CATHRDIGHEQYF.

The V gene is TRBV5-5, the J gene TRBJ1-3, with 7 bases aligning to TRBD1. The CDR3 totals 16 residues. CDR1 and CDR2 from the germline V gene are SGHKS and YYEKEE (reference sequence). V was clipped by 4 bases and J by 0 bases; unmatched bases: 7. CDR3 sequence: CASSGGGQNSGNTIYF. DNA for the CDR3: TGTGCCAGCAGCGGTGGGGGACAGAACTCTGGAAACACCATATATTTT.

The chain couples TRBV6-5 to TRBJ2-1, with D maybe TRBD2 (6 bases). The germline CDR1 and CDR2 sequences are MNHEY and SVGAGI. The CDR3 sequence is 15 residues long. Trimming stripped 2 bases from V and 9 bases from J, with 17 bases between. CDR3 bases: TGTGCCAGCAGTTACGTAGACGGGGGTACCACTGAGCAGTTCTTC. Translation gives CASSYVDGGTTEQFF.

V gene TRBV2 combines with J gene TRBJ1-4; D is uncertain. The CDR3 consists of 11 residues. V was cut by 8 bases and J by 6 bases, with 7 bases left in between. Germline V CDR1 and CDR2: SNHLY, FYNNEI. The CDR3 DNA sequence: TGTGCCAGCTATACGGATGAAAAACTGTTTTTT. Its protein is CASYTDEKLFF.

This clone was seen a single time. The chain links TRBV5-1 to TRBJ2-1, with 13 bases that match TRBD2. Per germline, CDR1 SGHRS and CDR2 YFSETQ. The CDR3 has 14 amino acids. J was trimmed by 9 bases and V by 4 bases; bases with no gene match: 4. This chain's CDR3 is CASSAGLAGVEQFF. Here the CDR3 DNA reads TGCGCCAGCAGCGCTGGACTAGCGGGGGTTGAGCAGTTCTTC.